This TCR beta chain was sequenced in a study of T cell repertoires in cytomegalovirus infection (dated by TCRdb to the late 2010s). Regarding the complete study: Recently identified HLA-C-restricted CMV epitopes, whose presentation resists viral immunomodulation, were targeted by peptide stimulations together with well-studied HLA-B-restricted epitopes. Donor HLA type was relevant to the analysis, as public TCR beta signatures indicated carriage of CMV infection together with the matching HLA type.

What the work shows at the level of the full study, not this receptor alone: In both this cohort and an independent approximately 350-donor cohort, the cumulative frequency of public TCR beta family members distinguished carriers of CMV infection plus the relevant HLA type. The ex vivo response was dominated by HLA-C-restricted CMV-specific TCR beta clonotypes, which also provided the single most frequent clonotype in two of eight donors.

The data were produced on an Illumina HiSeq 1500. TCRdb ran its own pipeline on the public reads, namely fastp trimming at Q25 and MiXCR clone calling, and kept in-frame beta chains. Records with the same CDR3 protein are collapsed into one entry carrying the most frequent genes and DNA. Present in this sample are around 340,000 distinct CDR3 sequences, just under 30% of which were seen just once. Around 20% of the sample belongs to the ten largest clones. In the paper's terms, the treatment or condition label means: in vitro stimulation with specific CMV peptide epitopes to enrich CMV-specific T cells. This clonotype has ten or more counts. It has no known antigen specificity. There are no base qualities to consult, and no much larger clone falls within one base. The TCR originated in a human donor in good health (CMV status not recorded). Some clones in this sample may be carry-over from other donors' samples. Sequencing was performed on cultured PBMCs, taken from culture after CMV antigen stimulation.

The CDR3 region reads CASSLGSGGASYEQYF. DNA sequence: TGTGCCAGCAGCTTAGGTAGCGGGGGCGCTTCCTACGAGCAGTACTTC. The rearrangement joined TRBV7-8 to TRBJ2-7; 9 junctional bases match TRBD2. Reading from cysteine to phenylalanine, the CDR3 counts 16 amino acids. The CDR3 DNA has 48 bases and is translated from base 1. The CDR1 and CDR2 encoded by the germline V gene are SGHVS and FQNEAQ. Relative to germline, V is missing 1 base and J is missing 1 base, with 5 bases of the junction outside any gene match.